The 14 T cell receptor beta chains below come from one sample, sequenced in a study of CD8+CD57+ T cells in acquired aplastic anemia. TCR beta VDJ and CDR3 were profiled, and genomic DNA was the template. TCRdb re-called the reads with MiXCR, one entry per CDR3 protein. The data contain roughly 220,000 distinct CDR3 sequences, less than 75% of them seen just once; the ten biggest clones take up roughly 64%. An expansion of CD8+CD57+ cells by flow cytometry had been shown in patients chosen for sequencing. The specimen sequenced was sorted CD4+, CD8+, or CD8+CD57+ T cells (not recorded which) from PBMCs. All receptors come from a human donor with aplastic anemia.

A single count supports this clonotype. J is TRBJ2-1 and V is TRBV29-1, with D possibly matching TRBD2 (6 bases). CDR1 and CDR2 (germline): SQVTM, ANQGSEA. V was trimmed by 4 bases and J by 4 bases, leaving 23 bases between them. The CDR3 runs to 17 residues. The CDR3 here is CSVVLTGLPETYNEQFF. The DNA for the CDR3 is TGCAGCGTTGTCTTAACGGGACTTCCGGAAACATACAATGAGCAGTTCTTC.

Concerning this clonotype itself: This likely comes from a read error, as the CDR3 has no conserved phenylalanine or tryptophan at its end. J is TRBJ2-7 and V is TRBV20-1; unclear D gene. Trimming pared 5 bases from V and 3 bases from J, leaving 8 bases between. The CDR3 is 11 residues long. Germline V gives CDR1 DFQATT, CDR2 SNEGSKA (reference sequence). The DNA for the CDR3 is TGCAGTGCTTCGCGGCTCTACGAGCAGTACCTC. Amino acid sequence: CSASRLYEQYL.

The chain couples TRBV19 to TRBJ1-2, with D tentatively TRBD1 (5 bases). This CDR3 region has 12 residues. From germline, CDR1 is LNHDA and CDR2 SQIVND (reference sequence). Trimming took 9 bases from V and 6 from J, leaving 14 bases between them. CDR3 loop: CASNAQDHGYTF. CDR3 nucleotide sequence: TGTGCCAGCAATGCACAGGACCATGGCTACACCTTC. The full variable domain, its missing parts supplied by reference TRBV19 and TRBJ1-2, is DGGITQSPKYLFRKEGQNVTLSCEQNLNHDAMYWYRQDPGQGLRLIYYSQIVNDFQKGDIAEGYSVSREKKESFPLTVTSAQKNPTAFYLCASNAQDHGYTFGSGTRLTVV.

V and J are TRBV12-3 or TRBV12-4 and TRBJ2-3; a possible D gene is TRBD2 (6 bases). Trimming left V 5 bases short and J 0 bases short, with 18 bases between. The CDR3 contains 17 residues. The CDR3, as DNA: TGTGCCAGCAGTGCTGAAACCGGGACTTCTAGCACAGATACGCAGTATTTT. Amino acid sequence: CASSAETGTSSTDTQYF.

There are a few counts of this clonotype. The rearrangement uses TRBV7-9 and TRBJ1-2; 7 nucleotides line up with TRBD1. Germline CDR1 is SEHNR and CDR2 is FQNEAQ (reference sequence). CDR3 size: 14 residues. V lost 2 bases, J lost 3 bases, and 3 bases stayed unmatched. The CDR3, as DNA: TGTGCCAGCAGCTTACCAGGGGGTGACTATGGCTACACCTTC. Its translation is CASSLPGGDYGYTF.

Comment on this clonotype: Lacking the conserved final phenylalanine or tryptophan, this CDR3 likely reflects a read error. The DNA is omitted, as the CDR3 cannot be located on it reliably, and the CDR3 follows TCRdb's listing. The chain couples TRBV4-1 to TRBJ2-6; no DNA check was done on the table's D call, TRBD1. Inclusive of both ends, the CDR3 amounts to 11 amino acids. The germline CDR1 and CDR2 sequences are MGHRA and YSYEKL. The CDR3: CASSQVQGVGT.

In the case of this clonotype: Mismatch with germline at one junction end may stem from a read error. The chain is built from TRBV20-1 and TRBJ2-7, with D possibly TRBD2 on 6 matching bases. CDR1 and CDR2 from the germline V gene are DFQATT and SNEGSKA (reference sequence). The CDR3 extends over 12 amino acids. CDR3 region: CSARVGGYERDF. DNA for the CDR3: TGCAGTGCTAGAGTAGGCGGATACGAGCGGGACTTC.

This clonotype was found a few times. The gene calls are TRBV10-1 and TRBJ2-7, with 10 bases lining up with TRBD1. Trimming cost V 4 bases and J 1 base; bases outside gene matches: 4. CDR1 WNHNN and CDR2 SYGVQD come from the germline V gene (reference sequence). The CDR3 sequence is 15 residues long. As DNA, the CDR3 is TGCGCCAGCAGTGGCGGGACAGGGGTATCCTACGAGCAGTACTTC. Its translation is CASSGGTGVSYEQYF.

The chain employs TRBV4-1 and TRBJ1-6; D remains unclear. V shed 4 bases and J shed 10 bases, with 11 bases lying between them. The CDR3 loop spans 13 amino acids. Per the germline V gene, CDR1 is MGHRA and CDR2 is YSYEKL. The CDR3 is CASSPETSSPLHF. For the CDR3, the DNA is TGCGCCAGCAGCCCTGAAACCTCATCACCCCTCCACTTT.

Turning to this clonotype: This may be a read error, as it is one base from a much larger clone. The chain combines TRBV4-1 with TRBJ2-2; 7 bases are a match to TRBD2. Trimming removed 0 bases from V and 5 bases from J; junction bases left unmatched: 3. The CDR3 runs to 15 residues. Germline CDR1 MGHRA, CDR2 YSYEKL. CDR3 sequence reads: CASSQESGATGELFF. The CDR3 nucleotides read TGCGCCAGCAGCCAAGAAAGCGGGGCGACCGGGGAGCTGTTTTTT.

This rearrangement joins TRBV7-2 to TRBJ2-5; 8 bases agree with TRBD2. Germline V lookup: CDR1 SGHTA, CDR2 FQGNSA. The CDR3 covers 12 residues. V was clipped by 8 bases and J by 5 bases; unmatched bases: 4. DNA for the CDR3: TGTGCCAGCCGGGGGGGCGGCGAGACCCAGTACTTC. Protein sequence: CASRGGGETQYF.

V is TRBV7-9 and J is TRBJ2-5; possibly TRBD1 for D (6 bases). The CDR3 runs 12 residues. Germline-derived CDR1 and CDR2 are SEHNR and FQNEAQ (reference sequence). V was cut by 8 bases and J by 7 bases, with 14 bases left in between. The CDR3 reads CASSQGLGTQYF. CDR3 bases: TGTGCCAGCTCTCAGGGGCTGGGGACCCAGTACTTC. Variable domain in full (rest from reference TRBV7-9 and TRBJ2-5): DTGVSQNPRHKITKRGQNVTFRCDPISEHNRLYWYRQTLGQGPEFLTYFQNEAQLEKSRLLSDRFSAERPKGSFSTLEIQRTEQGDSAMYLCASSQGLGTQYFGPGTRLLVL.

The chain combines TRBV9 with TRBJ1-1; 8 bases line up with TRBD1. The trim removed 2 bases at V and 11 bases at J, leaving 11 bases unmatched. Per the germline V gene, CDR1 is SGDLS and CDR2 is YYNGEE. The CDR3 length is 14 residues. CDR3 sequence (DNA): TGTGCCAGCAGCGTGACAGGGGAGGCCGGTGATGCTTTCTTT. Translated, it gives CASSVTGEAGDAFF.

The sample holds many counts of this clonotype. The gene calls are TRBV7-8 and TRBJ2-7, with 11 nucleotides matching TRBD1. The CDR3 loop spans 17 amino acids. The ends lost 6 bases at V and 2 bases at J; junction bases unmatched: 12. Germline V gene sequence: CDR1 SGHVS, CDR2 FQNEAQ. The DNA for the CDR3 is TGTGCCAGCAGTCACTCCGTACCGGGACAGGGGGCCTACGAGCAGTACTTC. As protein: CASSHSVPGQGAYEQYF.